Presented here are 4 T cell receptor beta chains from one specimen sequenced in a study of cytomegalovirus exposure and HLA in healthy donors. Amplification used 60 Vbeta primers and 13 Jbeta primers. Some clones are missing from TCRdb's copy, which holds only in-frame ones; the method was immunoSEQ multiplex PCR. Counted here are just over 80,000 clones, 78% occurring once; the ten biggest clones make up 5.5% to 7%. Sequencing used PBMCs. These receptors were taken from a man aged 18 to 29 in good health and CMV-seropositive.

CDR3 bases: TGTGCCAGCAGCGCGCCTTACAGGGGGTCGCAAGAGACCCAGTACTTC. Translating gives CASSAPYRGSQETQYF. The V call is TRBV9, the J call TRBJ2-5; TRBD1 matches at 8 bases. V was clipped by 3 bases and J by 2 bases; unmatched bases: 9. The germline V gene has CDR1 SGDLS and CDR2 YYNGEE. This CDR3 comprises 16 residues.

This chain joins TRBV5-1 and TRBJ1-1; the D is unclear. The germline V gene has CDR1 SGHRS and CDR2 YFSETQ. This CDR3 is 13 amino acids long. The ends were cut back, 7 bases at V and 1 base at J, with 11 bases in the middle. This chain's CDR3 is CASVLEPNTEAFF. DNA for the CDR3: TGCGCCAGCGTCTTGGAGCCGAACACTGAAGCTTTCTTT.

V usage is TRBV9 and J usage is TRBJ2-3; 7 bases fit TRBD2. This CDR3 is 15 amino acids long. CDR1 and CDR2 (germline): SGDLS, YYNGEE. V was clipped by 0 bases and J by 3 bases; unmatched bases: 4. CDR3 nucleotide sequence: TGTGCCAGCAGCGTAGGGACTAGGCTAACAGATACGCAGTATTTT. Translated, it gives CASSVGTRLTDTQYF.

A single count supports this clone. The CDR3 coding sequence is TGTGCCAGCAGTGAAGACTGGGCCTCGGCCTACGAGCAGTACTTC. It codes for CASSEDWASAYEQYF. The rearrangement joins TRBV6-1 to TRBJ2-7; D not resolved. This CDR3 region has 15 residues. V gave up 1 base and J gave up 2 bases, with 12 bases separating them. The germline V gene has CDR1 MNHNS and CDR2 SASEGT.